This T cell receptor beta chain was sequenced during a study of human T cells and chemical hapten exposure. In its sample, this clonotype was seen a few times. Time point reported: patch test 2, 6 weeks after DPC sensitization. As for treatment: therapeutic diphenylcyclopropenone sensitization with weekly scalp DPC. In TCRdb, the RACE reads were re-called with MiXCR into one record per CDR3 protein. The sample lists tens of thousands of distinct CDR3 sequences, 6.5% to 10% seen once, with approximately 3.7% in the top ten. Germline V gene lookup returns CDR1 MRHNA and CDR2 SNTAGT. This CDR3 spans 16 amino acids. The V gene lost 0 bases and the J gene lost 0 bases, with 10 bases spanning the gap.

The sequence was collected from a woman between 45 and 65 years old with alopecia areata. Some clones in this sample may be carry-over from other donors' samples. The V gene is TRBV6-4, the J gene TRBJ2-3; D unclear. The sample was whole blood, taken in connection with sensitization to the hapten diphenylcyclopropenone (DPC). The CDR3 DNA is TGTGCCAGCAGTGACTCCGGCTTCTCTAGCACAGATACGCAGTATTTT. Translated: CASSDSGFSSTDTQYF.